One and the same sample provided the 28 T cell receptor beta chains below, sequenced in a study of regulatory T cells in long-lasting Graves disease. Described time point: newly diagnosed GD, antithyroid drugs for less than 3 months. There was RNA extracted from PBMCs, and the TCR library was made from it. Investigators prepared the TCR beta libraries by applying iRepertoire HTBI primers and Arm-PCR of CDR3 regions. MiXCR, applied by TCRdb to the multiplex PCR reads, yields one record per CDR3 protein. The repertoire consists of about 420,000 distinct CDR3 sequences, with less than 20% occurring once and the leading ten covering less than 30%. In addition, the sample was reused for a study of T cells in Graves' hyperthyroidism and ophthalmopathy.

The source material was peripheral blood mononuclear cells (PBMCs), sampled at new diagnosis, from a patient treated with antithyroid drugs. The receptors here all came from a woman aged 18-29 years with Graves disease.

This clonotype came up many times. V usage is TRBV11-1 and J usage is TRBJ2-7, with TRBD2 identical over 9 bases. V lost 1 base, J lost 4 bases, and 5 bases stayed unmatched. The CDR3 totals 15 residues. Germline V lookup: CDR1 SGHAT, CDR2 FQDESV (reference sequence). CDR3 residues: CASSLGVTSGYEQYF. In DNA form, the CDR3 reads TGTGCCAGCAGCTTAGGTGTGACTAGCGGTTACGAGCAGTACTTC.

Many counts were recorded for this clonotype. This chain links TRBV7-9 with TRBJ2-3; the match to TRBD2 covers 7 bases. This CDR3 has 15 amino acids. V lost 0 bases to trimming and J lost 2 bases; unmatched junction nucleotides: 2. Germline V gene sequence: CDR1 SEHNR, CDR2 FQNEAQ (reference sequence). Here the CDR3 reads CASSLALADTDTQYF. The CDR3 DNA follows: TGTGCCAGCAGCTTAGCTCTAGCGGACACAGATACGCAGTATTTT.

V and J are TRBV3-1 and TRBJ2-3, with 7 bases that match TRBD1. Germline-derived CDR1 and CDR2 are LGHDT and YNNKEL (reference sequence). The trim removed 1 base at V and 0 bases at J, leaving 16 bases unmatched. This CDR3 is 20 amino acids long. CDR3 nucleotides: TGTGCCAGCAGCCAAGTTTCGGGAACCCCGAGACAGGGCAGCACAGATACGCAGTATTTT. The encoded protein is CASSQVSGTPRQGSTDTQYF.

The chain uses TRBV4-3 and TRBJ1-1; 8 bases are a match to TRBD1. This CDR3 has 17 amino acids. Germline CDR1 is LGHNA and CDR2 is YSLEER. Unmatched junction bases numbered 12, after V lost 0 bases and J lost 6 bases. The CDR3: CASSQDKRTGLPSEAFF. CDR3 DNA: TGCGCCAGCAGCCAAGATAAAAGGACAGGGTTACCGTCTGAAGCTTTCTTT.

As for this clonotype: This clone may be a read error of a much larger clone one base away. This chain links TRBV7-8 with TRBJ1-2, with D perhaps TRBD1 (6 bases). V gave up 0 bases and J gave up 6 bases, with 8 bases separating them. The CDR3 totals 13 residues. Germline CDR1 SGHVS, CDR2 FQNEAQ. The chain's CDR3 is CASSLAQGHGYTF. Written as DNA, the CDR3 is TGTGCCAGCAGCTTAGCACAGGGCCATGGCTACACCTTC. The complete variable domain, with remaining parts taken from reference TRBV7-8 and TRBJ1-2, reads GAGVSQSPRYKVAKRGQDVALRCDPISGHVSLFWYQQALGQGPEFLTYFQNEAQLDKSGLPSDRFFAERPEGSVSTLKIQRTQQEDSAVYLCASSLAQGHGYTFGSGTRLTVV.

For this clonotype: A much larger clone is a single base away; this may be a read error. The chain joins TRBV27 to TRBJ2-1; D might be TRBD1 (6 bases). The J call could be wrong; TRBJ2-5 is a better fit for the DNA end. Germline V CDR1 and CDR2: MNHEY, SMNVEV (reference sequence). The CDR3 is 15 amino acids. The CDR3 nucleotides read TGTGCCAGCACAACGAGGGGGAAAAGGCAAGAGACCCAGTACTTC. Its protein product is CASTTRGKRQETQYF.

This clonotype was picked up many times. The junction shows a germline mismatch at one end, possibly a read error. The genes are TRBV28 and TRBJ2-7; TRBD1 or TRBD2 may be the D gene (5 bases each). The length of the CDR3 is 12 residues. Germline V CDR1 and CDR2: MDHEN, SYDVKM. Here the CDR3 DNA reads TGTGCCAGCAGTGGGGGACGAGCAGTACCCTTCTTC. Translated, it gives CASSGGRAVPFF.

This clonotype appeared a few times. V gene TRBV25-1 combines with J gene TRBJ2-5; possible D gene TRBD1, 7 bases. The CDR3 is 16 residues long. CDR1 and CDR2 (germline): MGHDK, SYGVNS. V lost 5 bases and J 3 bases, leaving 19 bases between the germline ends. The CDR3 region is CASSPPPTGRKETQYF. DNA for the CDR3: TGTGCCAGCAGTCCGCCCCCGACAGGGAGGAAAGAGACCCAGTACTTC.

The DNA for the CDR3 is TGTGCCTGGAGAGAGCAAGAGACCCAGTACTTC. Its translation is CAWREQETQYF. The J gene is TRBJ2-5, the V gene TRBV30, with D hard to call. This CDR3 has 11 amino acids. CDR1 and CDR2 (germline): GTSNPN, SVGIG (reference sequence). Trimming cost V 3 bases and J 2 bases, with 4 bases left between them.

This clonotype was found a few times. The gene calls are TRBV7-9 and TRBJ2-5, with 9 bases identical to TRBD2. Per the germline V gene, CDR1 is SEHNR and CDR2 is FQNEAQ (reference sequence). J lost 1 base, V lost 7 bases, and 10 bases had no gene match. The CDR3 contains 16 residues. For the CDR3, the DNA is TGTGCCAGCACCAACATAGCGGGAGCCATCCAAGAGACCCAGTACTTC. Translating it yields CASTNIAGAIQETQYF.

This clonotype has just a few counts. CDR3 in amino acids: CASRLAEISGELFF. CDR3 nucleotides: TGTGCCAGTAGGCTAGCGGAGATTTCCGGGGAGCTGTTTTTT. The V call is TRBV19, the J call TRBJ2-2, with 7 bases identical to TRBD2. The CDR3 sequence is 14 residues long. The V and J ends lost 6 bases and 6 bases, in that order; junction bases with no gene match: 7. Germline lookup yields CDR1 LNHDA and CDR2 SQIVND (reference sequence). Full variable domain (rest looked up from reference TRBV19 and TRBJ2-2): DGGITQSPKYLFRKEGQNVTLSCEQNLNHDAMYWYRQDPGQGLRLIYYSQIVNDFQKGDIAEGYSVSREKKESFPLTVTSAQKNPTAFYLCASRLAEISGELFFGEGSRLTVL.

This clonotype was seen only a few times. The chain carries TRBV20-1 and TRBJ1-1; 8 bases map to TRBD1. The CDR3 length is 14 residues. Germline CDR1 and CDR2: DFQATT and SNEGSKA (reference sequence). Trimming took 2 bases from V and 6 from J; bases not matched to a gene: 8. CDR3 sequence reads: CSARPPPTGAEAFF. The CDR3 DNA is TGCAGTGCTAGACCCCCTCCGACAGGGGCTGAAGCTTTCTTT.

This clonotype was found many times. In nucleotides, the CDR3 is TGCGCCAGCAGCTTGGATTGGAGCAGCACTGAAGCTTTCTTT. Its translation is CASSLDWSSTEAFF. The chain has TRBV5-1 and TRBJ1-1; the D is unclear. The CDR3 sequence is 14 residues long. The ends were cut back, 0 bases at V and 4 bases at J, with 10 bases in the middle. CDR1 and CDR2 from the germline V gene are SGHRS and YFSETQ.

Of note for this clonotype: This may stem from a read error, because a much larger clone lies one nucleotide away. The gene calls are TRBV7-9 and TRBJ2-7; 10 bases are a match to TRBD2. V lost 4 bases, J lost 2 bases, and 2 bases stayed unmatched. CDR3 length equals 14 residues. Germline assignment: CDR1 SEHNR and CDR2 FQNEAQ (reference sequence). The CDR3: CASSSGTSAYEQYF. The CDR3 DNA follows: TGTGCCAGCAGCTCTGGGACTAGCGCCTACGAGCAGTACTTC.

In the case of this clonotype: A much larger clone sits a single nucleotide away, making a read error possible. V usage is TRBV20-1 and J usage is TRBJ2-1, with no clear D. Germline V CDR1 and CDR2: DFQATT, SNEGSKA (reference sequence). The CDR3 is 13 residues long. V was clipped by 4 bases and J by 10 bases, with 17 bases between them. DNA of the CDR3: TGCAGTGCTACCCCCCCCAATGCCTACGAGCAGTTCTTC. Translated: CSATPPNAYEQFF.

In this sample, this clonotype turned up many times. J is TRBJ2-7 and V is TRBV6-1; D gene ambiguous. Germline V gives CDR1 MNHNS, CDR2 SASEGT. This CDR3 region has 15 residues. With 7 bases removed from V and 0 bases from J, the gap between germline ends came to 16 bases. The CDR3 DNA reads TGTGCCAGCACGGAGAACGGCATACTCTCCTACGAGCAGTACTTC. Residues: CASTENGILSYEQYF.

The chain employs TRBV29-1 and TRBJ2-7; no clear D gene. The CDR3 is made up of 13 amino acids. Trimming left V 4 bases short and J 3 bases short, with 13 bases between. Germline V gene data show CDR1 as SQVTM and CDR2 as ANQGSEA. CDR3 loop: CSVVSVTFYEQYF. The CDR3 DNA sequence: TGCAGCGTTGTGAGTGTCACCTTCTACGAGCAGTACTTC.

The chain is built from TRBV20-1 and TRBJ2-3; 9 bases map to TRBD2. The ends lost 6 bases at V and 1 base at J; junction bases unmatched: 5. The CDR3 totals 14 residues. From germline, CDR1 is DFQATT and CDR2 SNEGSKA (reference sequence). The CDR3 sequence: CSAQLAGGTDTQYF. The CDR3 bases are TGCAGTGCACAACTAGCGGGCGGCACAGATACGCAGTATTTT.

For the CDR3, the DNA is TGTGCCAGCAGCGCAACAGGGATGATGGCCAAAAACATTCAGTACTTC. It yields the protein CASSATGMMAKNIQYF. The V gene is TRBV5-6, the J gene TRBJ2-4; D may be TRBD1 (6 bases). Germline V gene lookup returns CDR1 SGHDT and CDR2 YYEEEE. The CDR3 consists of 16 residues. Trimming took 4 bases from V and 1 from J, leaving 15 bases between them.

This clonotype was detected many times. V usage is TRBV20-1 and J usage is TRBJ2-2; 8 bases are shared with TRBD1. The CDR3 extends over 14 amino acids. V lost 3 bases to trimming and J lost 4 bases; unmatched junction nucleotides: 4. Germline-derived CDR1 and CDR2 are DFQATT and SNEGSKA (reference sequence). CDR3 sequence reads: CSARLTGGTGELFF. In DNA form, the CDR3 reads TGCAGTGCTAGGCTTACAGGGGGCACCGGGGAGCTGTTTTTT.

This clonotype has at least ten counts. The chain links TRBV28 to TRBJ1-2; no definite D call. V shed 2 bases and J shed 1 base, with 8 bases lying between them. The germline V gene encodes CDR1 MDHEN and CDR2 SYDVKM. This CDR3 has 14 residues. The CDR3: CASSLIDLNYGYTF. The CDR3 region has the DNA TGTGCCAGCAGTTTAATAGACCTTAACTATGGCTACACCTTC.

V gene TRBV5-8 combines with J gene TRBJ2-7, with no clear D. This CDR3 has 11 amino acids. CDR1 is SGHTS, CDR2 YDEGEE, per germline. Trimming cost V 4 bases and J 2 bases, with 4 bases left between them. CDR3 in amino acids: CASSMTYEQYF. CDR3 sequence (DNA): TGTGCCAGCAGCATGACCTACGAGCAGTACTTC.

This sequence joins TRBV30 and TRBJ2-1, with TRBD2 matching over 7 bases. Trimming cost V 3 bases and J 7 bases; bases outside gene matches: 15. Germline V gene lookup returns CDR1 GTSNPN and CDR2 SVGIG (reference sequence). This CDR3 is 16 amino acids long. CDR3 in DNA: TGTGCCTGGAGAATTGGTGGTGGGAGGGCCTTTAATGAGCAGTTCTTC. Its protein is CAWRIGGGRAFNEQFF.

This clonotype was seen repeatedly, ten times or more. This sequence joins TRBV20-1 and TRBJ2-5, with 7 nucleotides matching TRBD1. Looked up from germline, CDR1 is DFQATT and CDR2 is SNEGSKA (reference sequence). This CDR3 region has 12 residues. The ends lost 6 bases at V and 6 bases at J; junction bases unmatched: 7. CDR3: CSAKTGMQTQYF. The CDR3 DNA is TGCAGTGCCAAGACAGGGATGCAGACCCAGTACTTC.

Note on this clonotype: Just one base apart from a much larger clone, this may be a read error. CDR3 DNA: TGTGCCAGCAGCCCGGGACAGGGACGAAGGAGCCCCTACAATGAGCAGTCCTTC. Translated: CASSPGQGRRSPYNEQSF. The V and J genes are TRBV28 and TRBJ2-1; 9 nucleotides line up with TRBD1. CDR3 length equals 18 residues. Germline CDR1 reads MDHEN; CDR2 reads SYDVKM.

As for this clonotype: One base away lies a much larger clone, so this may be a sequencing read error. As the CDR3 is not closed by the conserved phenylalanine or tryptophan, this likely results from a read error. V is TRBV28 and J is TRBJ2-5; unclear D gene. Germline CDR1 is MDHEN and CDR2 is SYDVKM. V lost 1 base, J lost 0 bases, and 15 bases lay in between. The CDR3 covers 17 residues. The CDR3 DNA sequence: TGTGCCAGCAGTTTATTGGGTGTGGACGAGTACCAAGAGACCCAGTACTCC. Protein: CASSLLGVDEYQETQYS.

This clonotype is judged medium-sized (0.01 to 0.1%). The chain has TRBV28 and TRBJ2-1, with 7 bases fitting TRBD2. Germline V gives CDR1 MDHEN, CDR2 SYDVKM. The CDR3 runs 14 residues. The V gene end was trimmed by 7 bases and the J gene end by 9 bases; junction bases not matched to a gene: 12. The CDR3 here is CASTSERTSSEQFF. Written as DNA, the CDR3 is TGTGCCAGCACCTCCGAGAGGACTAGTAGTGAGCAGTTCTTC.

The CDR3 sequence is CASSPSGRGGHNEQFF. The CDR3 DNA reads as TGCGCCAGCAGCCCCTCGGGTCGCGGAGGACACAATGAGCAGTTCTTC. The rearrangement uses TRBV4-1 and TRBJ2-1; D may be TRBD2 (5 bases). This CDR3 is 16 amino acids long. Germline V gene lookup returns CDR1 MGHRA and CDR2 YSYEKL. Trimming took off 4 bases at V and 5 bases at J, with 18 bases between the two ends.